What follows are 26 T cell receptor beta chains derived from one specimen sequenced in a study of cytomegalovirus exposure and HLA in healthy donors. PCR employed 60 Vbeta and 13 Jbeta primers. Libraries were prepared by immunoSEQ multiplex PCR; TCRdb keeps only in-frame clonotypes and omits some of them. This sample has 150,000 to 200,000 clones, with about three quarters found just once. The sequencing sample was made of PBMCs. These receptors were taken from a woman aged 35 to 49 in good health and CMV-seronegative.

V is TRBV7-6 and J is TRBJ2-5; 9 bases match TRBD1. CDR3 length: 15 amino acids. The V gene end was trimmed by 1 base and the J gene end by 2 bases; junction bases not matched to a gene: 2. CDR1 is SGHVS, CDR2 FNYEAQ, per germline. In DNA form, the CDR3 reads TGTGCCAGCAGCTTAGGGGGGACAGGGCAAGAGACCCAGTACTTC. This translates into CASSLGGTGQETQYF.

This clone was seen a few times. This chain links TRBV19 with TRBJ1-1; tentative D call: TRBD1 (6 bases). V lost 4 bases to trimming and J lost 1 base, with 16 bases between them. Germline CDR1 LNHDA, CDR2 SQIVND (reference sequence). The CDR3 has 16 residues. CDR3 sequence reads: CASSTQQGVRNTEAFF. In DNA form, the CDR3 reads TGTGCCAGTAGTACTCAACAGGGAGTTCGGAACACTGAAGCTTTCTTT.

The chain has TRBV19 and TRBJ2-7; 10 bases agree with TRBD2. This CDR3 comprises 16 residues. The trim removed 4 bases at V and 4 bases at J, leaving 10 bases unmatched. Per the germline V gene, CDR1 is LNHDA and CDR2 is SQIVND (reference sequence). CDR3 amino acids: CASSKPSGSLVYEQYF. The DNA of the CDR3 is TGTGCCAGTAGTAAACCTAGCGGGAGCTTGGTATACGAGCAGTACTTC.

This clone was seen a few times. In DNA, the CDR3 is TGTGCCAGCAAGGAAGGGAGCTCCTACAATGAGCAGTTCTTC. This encodes CASKEGSSYNEQFF. V gene TRBV2 combines with J gene TRBJ2-1, with D possibly matching TRBD2 (5 bases). Germline CDR1 reads SNHLY; CDR2 reads FYNNEI. This CDR3 region has 14 residues. V was clipped by 7 bases and J by 0 bases, with 10 bases between them.

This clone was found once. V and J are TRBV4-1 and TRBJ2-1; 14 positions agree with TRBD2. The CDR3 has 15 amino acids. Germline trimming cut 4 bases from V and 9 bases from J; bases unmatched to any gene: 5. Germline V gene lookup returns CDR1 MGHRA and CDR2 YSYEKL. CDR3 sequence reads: CASSPGLAGVGEQFF. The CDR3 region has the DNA TGCGCCAGCAGCCCGGGACTAGCGGGAGTGGGTGAGCAGTTCTTC.

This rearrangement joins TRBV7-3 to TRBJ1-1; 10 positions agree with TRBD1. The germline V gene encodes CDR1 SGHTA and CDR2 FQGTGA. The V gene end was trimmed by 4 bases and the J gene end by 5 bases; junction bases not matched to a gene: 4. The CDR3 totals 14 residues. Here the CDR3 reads CASSSRDRGTEAFF. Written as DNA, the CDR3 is TGTGCCAGCAGCTCAAGGGACAGGGGAACTGAAGCTTTCTTT.

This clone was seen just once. The CDR3 DNA follows: TGTGCCAGCAGCCAAGGTGGGAGGGAGGTCAATGAGCAGTTCTTC. Translated, it gives CASSQGGREVNEQFF. This chain uses TRBV5-4 with TRBJ2-1, with 7 nucleotides matching TRBD2. V shed 4 bases, J shed 6 bases, and the junction held 10 bases outside the gene matches. The CDR3 length is 15 residues. CDR1 is SGHNT, CDR2 YYREEE, per germline (reference sequence).

CDR3 loop: CASSGPPRGTGELFF. DNA for the CDR3: TGTGCCAGCAGTGGGCCGCCGCGGGGCACCGGGGAGCTGTTTTTT. The chain employs TRBV2 and TRBJ2-2; a possible D gene is TRBD2 (6 bases). V dropped 4 bases and J dropped 4 bases, with 13 bases sitting between them. Germline CDR1 SNHLY, CDR2 FYNNEI. This CDR3 comprises 15 residues.

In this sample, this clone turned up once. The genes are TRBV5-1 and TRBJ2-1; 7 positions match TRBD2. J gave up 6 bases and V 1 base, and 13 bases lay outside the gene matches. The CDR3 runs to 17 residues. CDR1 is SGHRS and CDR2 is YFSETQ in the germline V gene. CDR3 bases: TGCGCCAGCAGCTTGCGTGTGGGTAGCGGGTTTGGCAATGAGCAGTTCTTC. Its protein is CASSLRVGSGFGNEQFF.

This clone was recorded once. CDR3 bases: TGTGCCAGCAGTGAAGGAACAGGGGGCGGCTACACCTTC. This gives the protein CASSEGTGGGYTF. The genes are TRBV25-1 and TRBJ1-2; 9 nucleotides line up with TRBD1. The germline gives CDR1 MGHDK, CDR2 SYGVNS. There are 13 residues in the CDR3. The V gene end was trimmed by 2 bases and the J gene end by 8 bases; junction bases not matched to a gene: 3.

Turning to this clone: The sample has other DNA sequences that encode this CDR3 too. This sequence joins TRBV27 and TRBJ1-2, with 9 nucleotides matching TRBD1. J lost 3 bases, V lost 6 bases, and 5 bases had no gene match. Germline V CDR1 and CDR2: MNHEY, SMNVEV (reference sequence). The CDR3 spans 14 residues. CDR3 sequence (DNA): TGTGCCAGCAGCCGACAGGGGGTCTACTATGGCTACACCTTC. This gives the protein CASSRQGVYYGYTF.

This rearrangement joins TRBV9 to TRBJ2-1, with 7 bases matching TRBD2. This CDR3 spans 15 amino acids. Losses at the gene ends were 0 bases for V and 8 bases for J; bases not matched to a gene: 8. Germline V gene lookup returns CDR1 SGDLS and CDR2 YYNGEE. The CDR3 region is CASSVGAGVSDEQFF. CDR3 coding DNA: TGTGCCAGCAGCGTAGGGGCGGGAGTTAGTGATGAGCAGTTCTTC.

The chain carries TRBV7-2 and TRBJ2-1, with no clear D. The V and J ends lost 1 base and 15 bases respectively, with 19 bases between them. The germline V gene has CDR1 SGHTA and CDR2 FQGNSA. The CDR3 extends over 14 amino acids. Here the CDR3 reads CASSLGLGSSPRFF. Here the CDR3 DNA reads TGTGCCAGCAGCTTAGGCCTAGGTAGCTCCCCTCGGTTCTTC.

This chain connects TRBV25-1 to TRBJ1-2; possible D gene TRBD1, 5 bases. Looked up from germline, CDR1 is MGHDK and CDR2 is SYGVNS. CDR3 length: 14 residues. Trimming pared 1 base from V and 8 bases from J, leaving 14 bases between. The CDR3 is CASSEFQGSGGYTF. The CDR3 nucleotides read TGTGCCAGCAGTGAATTTCAGGGTTCCGGAGGCTACACCTTC.

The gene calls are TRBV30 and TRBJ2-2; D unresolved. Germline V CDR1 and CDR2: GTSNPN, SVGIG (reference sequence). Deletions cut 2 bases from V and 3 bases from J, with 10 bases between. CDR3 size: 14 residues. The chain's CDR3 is CAWSPGGYTGELFF. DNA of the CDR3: TGTGCCTGGAGTCCGGGTGGATACACCGGGGAGCTGTTTTTT.

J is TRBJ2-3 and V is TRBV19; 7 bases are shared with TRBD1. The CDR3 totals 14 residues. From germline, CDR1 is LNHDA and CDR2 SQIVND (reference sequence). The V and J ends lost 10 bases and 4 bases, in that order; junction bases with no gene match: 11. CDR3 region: CATLGTVGADTQYF. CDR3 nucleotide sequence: TGTGCCACCCTAGGGACAGTAGGGGCAGATACGCAGTATTTT.

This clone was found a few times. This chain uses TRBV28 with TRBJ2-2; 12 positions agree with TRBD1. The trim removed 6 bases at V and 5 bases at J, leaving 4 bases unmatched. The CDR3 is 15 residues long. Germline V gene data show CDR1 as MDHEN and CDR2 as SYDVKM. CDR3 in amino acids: CASRKGQGATGELFF. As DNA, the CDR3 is TGTGCCAGCAGGAAGGGACAGGGGGCGACCGGGGAGCTGTTTTTT.

CDR3 sequence (DNA): TGTGCCAGCAGCAATGGAGCAACTTATAGCAATCAGCCCCAGCATTTT. Its translation: CASSNGATYSNQPQHF. The genes are TRBV21-1 and TRBJ1-5. TRBV21-1 is reported as a pseudogene. The CDR3 sequence is 16 residues long.

The CDR3 spells CASSPPAVSLSNTGELFF. CDR3 nucleotide sequence: TGTGCCAGCTCACCACCCGCGGTGAGTTTGAGTAACACCGGGGAGCTGTTTTTT. V usage is TRBV18 and J usage is TRBJ2-2; D is unresolved. The germline gives CDR1 KGHSH, CDR2 LQKENI. There are 18 residues in the CDR3. V lost 0 bases, J lost 2 bases, and 16 bases lay in between. Complete variable domain (other parts from reference TRBV18 and TRBJ2-2): NAGVMQNPRHLVRRRGQEARLRCSPMKGHSHVYWYRQLPEEGLKFMVYLQKENIIDESGMPKERFSAEFPKEGPSILRIQQVVRGDSAAYFCASSPPAVSLSNTGELFFGEGSRLTVL.

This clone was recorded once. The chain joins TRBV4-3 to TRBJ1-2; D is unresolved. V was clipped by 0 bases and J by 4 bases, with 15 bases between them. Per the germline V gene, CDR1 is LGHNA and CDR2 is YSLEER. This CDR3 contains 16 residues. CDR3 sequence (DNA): TGCGCCAGCAGCCAAGATACCCAAGTGGGCCTCTATGGCTACACCTTC. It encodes CASSQDTQVGLYGYTF.

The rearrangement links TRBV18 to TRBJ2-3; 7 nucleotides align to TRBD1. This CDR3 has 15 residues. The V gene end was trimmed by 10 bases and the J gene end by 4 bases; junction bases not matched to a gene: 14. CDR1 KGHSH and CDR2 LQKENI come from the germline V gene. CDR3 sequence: CATQRGDSRADTQYF. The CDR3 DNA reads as TGTGCCACCCAACGAGGGGACAGTAGAGCAGATACGCAGTATTTT.

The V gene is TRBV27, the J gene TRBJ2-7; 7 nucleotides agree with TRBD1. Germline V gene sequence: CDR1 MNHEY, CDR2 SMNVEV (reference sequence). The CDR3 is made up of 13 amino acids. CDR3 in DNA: TGTGCTGCCAGCAGGGGGTTAGGTTACGAGCAGTACGTC. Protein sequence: CAASRGLGYEQYV.

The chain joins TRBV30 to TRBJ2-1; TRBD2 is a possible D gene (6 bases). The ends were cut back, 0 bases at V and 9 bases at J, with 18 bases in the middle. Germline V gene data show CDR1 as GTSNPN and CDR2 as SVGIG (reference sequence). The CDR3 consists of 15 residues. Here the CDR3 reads CAWSVNWAGYGEQFF. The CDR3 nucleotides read TGTGCCTGGAGTGTAAATTGGGCGGGGTACGGTGAGCAGTTCTTC.

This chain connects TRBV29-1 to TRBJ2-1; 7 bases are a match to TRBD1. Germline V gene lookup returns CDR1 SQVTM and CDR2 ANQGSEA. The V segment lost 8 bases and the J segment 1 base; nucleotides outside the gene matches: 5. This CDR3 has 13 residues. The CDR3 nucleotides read TGCAGCTCGCGGACAGGTTCCTACAATGAGCAGTTCTTC. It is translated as CSSRTGSYNEQFF.

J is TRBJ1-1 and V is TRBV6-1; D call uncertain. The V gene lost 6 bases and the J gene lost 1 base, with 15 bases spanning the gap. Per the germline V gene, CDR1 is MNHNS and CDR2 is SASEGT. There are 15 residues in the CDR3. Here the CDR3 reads CASRSPWASNTEAFF. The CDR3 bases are TGTGCCAGCAGGTCTCCGTGGGCCTCGAACACTGAAGCTTTCTTT.

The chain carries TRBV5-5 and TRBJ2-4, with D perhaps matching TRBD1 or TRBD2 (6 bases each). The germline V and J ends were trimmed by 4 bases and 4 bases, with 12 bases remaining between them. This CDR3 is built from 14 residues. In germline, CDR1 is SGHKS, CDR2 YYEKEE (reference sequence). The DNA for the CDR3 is TGTGCCAGCAGCCTGGAGGGGGTAAAAAACATTCAGTACTTC. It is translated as CASSLEGVKNIQYF.